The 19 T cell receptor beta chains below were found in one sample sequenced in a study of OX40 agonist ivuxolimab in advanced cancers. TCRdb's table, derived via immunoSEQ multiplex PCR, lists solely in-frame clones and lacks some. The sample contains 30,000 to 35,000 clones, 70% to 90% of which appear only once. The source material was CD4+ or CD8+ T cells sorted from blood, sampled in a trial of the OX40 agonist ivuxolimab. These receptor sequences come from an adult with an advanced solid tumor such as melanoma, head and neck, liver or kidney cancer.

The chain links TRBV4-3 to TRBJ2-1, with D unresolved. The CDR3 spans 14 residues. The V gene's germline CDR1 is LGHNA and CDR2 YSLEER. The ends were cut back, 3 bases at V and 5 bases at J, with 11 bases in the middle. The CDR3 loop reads CASSHKGGHNEQFF. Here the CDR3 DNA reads TGCGCCAGCAGCCACAAGGGTGGTCACAATGAGCAGTTCTTC.

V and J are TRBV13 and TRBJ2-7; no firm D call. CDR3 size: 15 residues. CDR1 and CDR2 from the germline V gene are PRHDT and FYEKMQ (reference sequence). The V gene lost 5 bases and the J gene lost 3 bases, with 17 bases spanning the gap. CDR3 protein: CASSPQSGSDYEQYF. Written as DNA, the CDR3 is TGTGCCAGCAGCCCCCAGTCGGGTTCCGACTACGAGCAGTACTTC.

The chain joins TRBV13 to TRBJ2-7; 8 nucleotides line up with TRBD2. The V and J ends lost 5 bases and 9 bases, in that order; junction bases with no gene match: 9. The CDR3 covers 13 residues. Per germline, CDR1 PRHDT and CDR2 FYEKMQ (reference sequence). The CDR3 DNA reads TGTGCCAGCAGCCGACCGGGACTAGTCGTGCAGTACTTC. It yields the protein CASSRPGLVVQYF. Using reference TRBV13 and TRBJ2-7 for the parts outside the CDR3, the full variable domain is AAGVIQSPRHLIKEKRETATLKCYPIPRHDTVYWYQQGPGQDPQFLISFYEKMQSDKGSIPDRFSAQQFSDYHSELNMSSLELGDSALYFCASSRPGLVVQYFGPGTRLTVT.

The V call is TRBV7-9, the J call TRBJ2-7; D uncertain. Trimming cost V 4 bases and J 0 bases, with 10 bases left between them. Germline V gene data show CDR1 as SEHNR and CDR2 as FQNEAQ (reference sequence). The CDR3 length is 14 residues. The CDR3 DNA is TGTGCCAGCAGCTCCCCGTGGGCCTCCTACGAGCAGTACTTC. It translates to CASSSPWASYEQYF.

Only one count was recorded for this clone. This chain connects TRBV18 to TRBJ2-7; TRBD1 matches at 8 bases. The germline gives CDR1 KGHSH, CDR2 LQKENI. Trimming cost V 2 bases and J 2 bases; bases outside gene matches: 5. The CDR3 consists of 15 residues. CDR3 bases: TGTGCCAGCTCACCATACGGGACAGGTGCCTACGAGCAGTACTTC. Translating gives CASSPYGTGAYEQYF.

Here the CDR3 DNA reads TGTGCCAGCAGCGCCCTTGGGCGGCTTAATGAAAAACTGTTTTTT. Its protein is CASSALGRLNEKLFF. The chain is built from TRBV9 and TRBJ1-4; D is undetermined. Trimming stripped 3 bases from V and 4 bases from J, with 13 bases between. CDR1 and CDR2 from the germline V gene are SGDLS and YYNGEE. The CDR3 runs 15 residues.

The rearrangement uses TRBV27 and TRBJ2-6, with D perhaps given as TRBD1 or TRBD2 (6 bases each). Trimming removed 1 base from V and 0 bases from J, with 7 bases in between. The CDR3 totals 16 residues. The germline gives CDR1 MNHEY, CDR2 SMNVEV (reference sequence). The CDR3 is CASSLWGASGANVLTF. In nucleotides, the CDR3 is TGTGCCAGCAGTTTATGGGGGGCCTCTGGGGCCAACGTCCTGACTTTC.

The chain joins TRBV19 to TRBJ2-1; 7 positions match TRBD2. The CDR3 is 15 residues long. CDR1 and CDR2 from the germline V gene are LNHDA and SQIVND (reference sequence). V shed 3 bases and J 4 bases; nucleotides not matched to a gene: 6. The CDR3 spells CASSIGASGYNEQFF. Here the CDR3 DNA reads TGTGCCAGTAGTATTGGGGCTAGCGGATACAATGAGCAGTTCTTC.

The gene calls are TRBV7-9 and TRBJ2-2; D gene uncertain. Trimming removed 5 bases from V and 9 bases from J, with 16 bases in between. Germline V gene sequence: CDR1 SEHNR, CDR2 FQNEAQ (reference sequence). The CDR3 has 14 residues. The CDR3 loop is CASSPRTPPRELFF. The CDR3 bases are TGTGCCAGCAGCCCACGGACGCCCCCGAGGGAGCTGTTTTTT.

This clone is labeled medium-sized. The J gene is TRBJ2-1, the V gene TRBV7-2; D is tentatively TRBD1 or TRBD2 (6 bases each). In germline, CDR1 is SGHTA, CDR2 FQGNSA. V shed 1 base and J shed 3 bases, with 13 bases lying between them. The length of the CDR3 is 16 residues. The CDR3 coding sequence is TGTGCCAGCAGCTTAGGGGGGCTAGCGTTCTACAATGAGCAGTTCTTC. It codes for CASSLGGLAFYNEQFF.

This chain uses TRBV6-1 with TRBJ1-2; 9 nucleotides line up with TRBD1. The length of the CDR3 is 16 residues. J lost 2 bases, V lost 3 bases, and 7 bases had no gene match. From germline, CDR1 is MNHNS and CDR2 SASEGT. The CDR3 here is CASSEMGQGYNYGYTF. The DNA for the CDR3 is TGTGCCAGCAGTGAGATGGGACAGGGATACAACTATGGCTACACCTTC.

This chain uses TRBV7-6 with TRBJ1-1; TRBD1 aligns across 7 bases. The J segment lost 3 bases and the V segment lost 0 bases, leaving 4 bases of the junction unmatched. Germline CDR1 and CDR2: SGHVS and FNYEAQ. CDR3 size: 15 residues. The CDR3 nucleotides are TGTGCCAGCAGCTTAGCTTTAGGACAGGACACTGAAGCTTTCTTT. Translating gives CASSLALGQDTEAFF.

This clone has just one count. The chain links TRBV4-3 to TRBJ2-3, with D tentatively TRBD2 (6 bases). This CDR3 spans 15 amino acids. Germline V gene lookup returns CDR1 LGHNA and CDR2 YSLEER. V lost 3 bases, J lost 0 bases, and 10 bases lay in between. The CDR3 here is CASSQESGSTDTQYF. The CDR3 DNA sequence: TGCGCCAGCAGCCAGGAGAGCGGGAGCACAGATACGCAGTATTTT.

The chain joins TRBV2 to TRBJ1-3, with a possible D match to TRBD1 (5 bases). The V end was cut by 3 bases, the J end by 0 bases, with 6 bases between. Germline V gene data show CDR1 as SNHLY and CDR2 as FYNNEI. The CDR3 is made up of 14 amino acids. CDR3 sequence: CASSETDSGNTIYF. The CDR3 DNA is TGTGCCAGCAGTGAGACAGACTCTGGAAACACCATATATTTT.

CDR3 region: CASSLTAGGYEQYF. DNA for the CDR3: TGTGCCAGCAGTTTAACGGCAGGGGGCTACGAGCAGTACTTC. The rearrangement uses TRBV27 and TRBJ2-7; 7 bases map to TRBD1. Germline V gives CDR1 MNHEY, CDR2 SMNVEV (reference sequence). V lost 2 bases, J lost 3 bases, and 4 bases stayed unmatched. The CDR3 length is 14 residues.

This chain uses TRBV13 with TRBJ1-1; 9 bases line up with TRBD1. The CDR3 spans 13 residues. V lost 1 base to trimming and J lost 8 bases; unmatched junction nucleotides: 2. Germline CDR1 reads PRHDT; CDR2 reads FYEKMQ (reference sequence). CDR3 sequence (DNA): TGTGCCAGCAGCTTAGTAGGACAGGGGGAAGCTTTCTTT. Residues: CASSLVGQGEAFF. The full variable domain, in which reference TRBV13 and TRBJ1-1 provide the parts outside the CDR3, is AAGVIQSPRHLIKEKRETATLKCYPIPRHDTVYWYQQGPGQDPQFLISFYEKMQSDKGSIPDRFSAQQFSDYHSELNMSSLELGDSALYFCASSLVGQGEAFFGQGTRLTVV.

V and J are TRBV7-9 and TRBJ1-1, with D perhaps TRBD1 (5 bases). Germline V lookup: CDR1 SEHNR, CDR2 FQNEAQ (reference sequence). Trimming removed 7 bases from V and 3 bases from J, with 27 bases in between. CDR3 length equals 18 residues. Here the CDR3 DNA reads TGTGCCAGCACTTACTACCCTAAAACTGGGGGTTGGGACACTGAAGCTTTCTTT. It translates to CASTYYPKTGGWDTEAFF.

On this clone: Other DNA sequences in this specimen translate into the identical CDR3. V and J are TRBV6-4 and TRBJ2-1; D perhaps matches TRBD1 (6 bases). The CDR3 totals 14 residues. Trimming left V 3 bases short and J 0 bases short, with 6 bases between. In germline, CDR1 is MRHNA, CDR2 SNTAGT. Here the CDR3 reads CASSEDSSYNEQFF. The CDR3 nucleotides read TGTGCCAGCAGTGAGGACAGCTCCTACAATGAGCAGTTCTTC.

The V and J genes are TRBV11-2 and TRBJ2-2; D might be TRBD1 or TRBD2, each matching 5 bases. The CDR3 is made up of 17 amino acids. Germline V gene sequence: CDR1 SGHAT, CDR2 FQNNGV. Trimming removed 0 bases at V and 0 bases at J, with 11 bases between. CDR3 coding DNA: TGTGCCAGCAGCTTAGATCTGGGACGAGCGAACACCGGGGAGCTGTTTTTT. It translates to CASSLDLGRANTGELFF.